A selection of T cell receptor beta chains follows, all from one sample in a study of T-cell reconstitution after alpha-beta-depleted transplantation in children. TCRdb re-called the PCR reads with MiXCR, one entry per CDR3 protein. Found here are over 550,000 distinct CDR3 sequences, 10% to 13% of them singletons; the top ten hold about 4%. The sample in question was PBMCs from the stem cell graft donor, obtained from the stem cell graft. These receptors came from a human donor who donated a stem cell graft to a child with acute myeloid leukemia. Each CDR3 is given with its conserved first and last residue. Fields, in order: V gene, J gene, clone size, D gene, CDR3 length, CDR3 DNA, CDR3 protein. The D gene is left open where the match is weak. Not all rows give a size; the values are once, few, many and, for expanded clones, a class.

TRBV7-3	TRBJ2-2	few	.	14	TGTGCCAGCAGCCCTGGACAGTACACCGGGGAGCTGTTTTTT	CASSPGQYTGELFF
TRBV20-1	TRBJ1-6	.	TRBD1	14	TGCAGTGCTAGAGGGAGGACAGGGGTGTCACCCCTCCACTTT	CSARGRTGVSPLHF
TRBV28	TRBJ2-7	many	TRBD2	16	TGTGCCAGCAGCCAGACTAGCGGGAGTAATCGCCACGAGCAGTACTTC	CASSQTSGSNRHEQYF
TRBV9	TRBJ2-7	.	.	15	TGTGCCAGCAGCCCCCATGGGGGTGAAACCTACGAGCAGTACTTC	CASSPHGGETYEQYF
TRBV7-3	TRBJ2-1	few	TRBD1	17	TGTGCCAGCAGCCAACAGGGACGCCAGGGGGCCTACAATGAGCAGTTCTTC	CASSQQGRQGAYNEQFF
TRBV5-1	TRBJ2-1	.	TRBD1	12	TGCGCCAGCAGCTCAGGGGGCTATGAGCAGTTCTTC	CASSSGGYEQFF
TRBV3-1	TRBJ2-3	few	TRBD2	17	TGTGCCAGCAGCCAAGTTGGGCTAGCGGGTAGCACAGATACGCAGTATTTT	CASSQVGLAGSTDTQYF
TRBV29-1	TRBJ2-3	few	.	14	TGCAGCGGATCCCTTGTGGCAGGCACAGATACGCAGTATTTT	CSGSLVAGTDTQYF
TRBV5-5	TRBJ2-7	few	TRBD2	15	TGTGCCAGCAGCACCGGACTAGCGGGGACCTACGAGCAGTACTTC	CASSTGLAGTYEQYF
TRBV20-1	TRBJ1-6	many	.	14	TGCAGTGCTAGAGTAGGGGGGAAGGATTCACCCCTCCACTTT	CSARVGGKDSPLHF
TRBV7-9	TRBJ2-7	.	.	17	TGTGCCAGCAGCTTATTGGTGTCAGGGACTTTGACCTACGAGCAGTACTTC	CASSLLVSGTLTYEQYF
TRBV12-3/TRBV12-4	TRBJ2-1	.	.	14	TGTGCCAGCAGGACGGCGTTCCCTTACAATGAGCAGTTCTTC	CASRTAFPYNEQFF
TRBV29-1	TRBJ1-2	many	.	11	TGCAGCGTTGAGAGAGGGAACGGCTACACCTTC	CSVERGNGYTF
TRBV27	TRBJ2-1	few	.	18	TGTGCCAGCAGTTTAAGGCTGACCGGACAGAGCTCCTACAATGAGCAGTTCTTC	CASSLRLTGQSSYNEQFF
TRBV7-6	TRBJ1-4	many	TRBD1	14	TGTGCCAGCAGCTCGGGACAGCCAAATGAAAAACTGTTTTTT	CASSSGQPNEKLFF
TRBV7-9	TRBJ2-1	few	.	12	TGTGCCAGCAGCTTCCTCTGGGATGAGCAGTTCTTC	CASSFLWDEQFF
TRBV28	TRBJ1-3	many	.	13	TGTGCCAGCAGTTTCACAGGGCGGGACACCATATATTTT	CASSFTGRDTIYF
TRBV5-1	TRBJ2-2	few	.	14	TGCGCCAGCAGCTTGAGTTCCCAGGGCTTGGAGCTGTTTTTT	CASSLSSQGLELFF
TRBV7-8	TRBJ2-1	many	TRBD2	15	TGTGCCAGCAGCCCGACTAGCGGAAGCTACAATGAGCAGTTCTTC	CASSPTSGSYNEQFF
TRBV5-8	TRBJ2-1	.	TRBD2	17	TGTGCCAGCAGCAAAGAGGCGGGAGGGCCCCCCCACAATGAGCAGTTCTTC	CASSKEAGGPPHNEQFF
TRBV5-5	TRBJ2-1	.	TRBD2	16	TGTGCCAGCAGCTTGGGGGCGGGAGGGGTCTACAATGAGCAGTTCTTC	CASSLGAGGVYNEQFF
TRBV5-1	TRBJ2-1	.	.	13	TGCGCCAGCAGCTTGGGCGGATTCAATGAGCAGTTCTTC	CASSLGGFNEQFF
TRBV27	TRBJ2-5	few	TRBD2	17	TGTGCCAGCAGTTTATCGAAGGCTAGCGGCATACAAGAGACCCAGTACTTC	CASSLSKASGIQETQYF
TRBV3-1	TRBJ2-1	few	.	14	TGTGCCAGCAGCCAAGATCAGGTCTCCAATGAGCAGTTCTTC	CASSQDQVSNEQFF
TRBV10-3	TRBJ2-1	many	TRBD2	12	TGTGCCATCAGACTAGCGGGGTCGGAGCAGTTCTTC	CAIRLAGSEQFF
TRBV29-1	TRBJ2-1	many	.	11	TGCAGCGTTGGGGGCAGCAATGAGCAGTTCTTC	CSVGGSNEQFF
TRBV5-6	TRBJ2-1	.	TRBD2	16	TGTGCCAGCAGCCTGTCTCCAGCGGGAGGGTACAATGAGCAGTTCTTC	CASSLSPAGGYNEQFF
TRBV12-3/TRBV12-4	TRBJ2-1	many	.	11	TGTGCCAGCAGCCTAAGGGGTGAGCAGTTCTTC	CASSLRGEQFF
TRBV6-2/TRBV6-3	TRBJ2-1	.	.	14	TGTGCCAGCTCTGGGTTGCTCTCCTACAATGAGCAGTTCTTC	CASSGLLSYNEQFF
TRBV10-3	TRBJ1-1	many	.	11	TGTGCCATCAGGGGGACGGAAGAAGCTTTCTTT	CAIRGTEEAFF
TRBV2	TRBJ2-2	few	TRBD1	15	TGTGCCAGCAGGACGGACAGGCGGAACACCGGGGAGCTGTTTTTT	CASRTDRRNTGELFF
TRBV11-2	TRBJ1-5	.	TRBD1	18	TGTGCCAGCAGCTTAGGGACAGGGGGCCCTTATAGCAATCAGCCCCAGCATTTT	CASSLGTGGPYSNQPQHF
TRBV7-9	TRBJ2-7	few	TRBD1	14	TGTGCCAGCAGCTTAGGAGGGACAGGGGACGAGCAGTACTTC	CASSLGGTGDEQYF
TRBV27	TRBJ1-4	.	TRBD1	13	TGTGCCAGCAAGGGACAGGGTGGAGAAAAACTGTTTTTT	CASKGQGGEKLFF
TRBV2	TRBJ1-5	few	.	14	TGTGCCAGCATGGTTATGGGCGGGCATCAGCCCCAGCATTTT	CASMVMGGHQPQHF
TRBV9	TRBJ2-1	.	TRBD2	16	TGTGCCAGCAGCGTAGTCGGGACTAGCGTCTACAATGAGCAGTTCTTC	CASSVVGTSVYNEQFF
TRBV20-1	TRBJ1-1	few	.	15	TGCAGTGCTAGCCCAGCGGTCACAGGGAAGGCTGAAGCTTTCTTT	CSASPAVTGKAEAFF
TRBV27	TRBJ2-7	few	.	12	TGTGCCAGCAGTTTAGAGGGGGGGCGCTTCCACTTC	CASSLEGGRFHF
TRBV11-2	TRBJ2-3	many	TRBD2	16	TGTGCCAGCAGCACCGGGACTAGCGGGAGGGCAGATACGCAGTATTTT	CASSTGTSGRADTQYF
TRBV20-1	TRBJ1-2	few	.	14	TGCAGTGCATCGCGGGGAGGGGAAAACTATGGCTACACCTTC	CSASRGGENYGYTF
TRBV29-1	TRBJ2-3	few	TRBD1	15	TGCAGCGTCGCGAGCCCCCGGACAGGGGAAAATACGCAGTATTTT	CSVASPRTGENTQYF
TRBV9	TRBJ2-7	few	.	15	TGTGCCAGCAGCGTAGCTACGGGTAGAGGTTACGAGCAGTACTTC	CASSVATGRGYEQYF
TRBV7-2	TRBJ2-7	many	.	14	TGTGCCAGCAGCTTAGGGGTCCCGAGGTACGAGCAGTACTTC	CASSLGVPRYEQYF
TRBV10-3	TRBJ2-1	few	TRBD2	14	TGTGCCATCGCCGGGACTAGTACCTACAATGAGCAGTTCTTC	CAIAGTSTYNEQFF
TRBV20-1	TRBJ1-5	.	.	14	TGCAGTGCTAGAGGTGGGGGGGAGGGGCAGCCCCAGCATTTT	CSARGGGEGQPQHF
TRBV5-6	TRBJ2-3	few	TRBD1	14	TGTGCCAGCAGCTCCAACAGGGGTGCAGATACGCAGTATTTT	CASSSNRGADTQYF
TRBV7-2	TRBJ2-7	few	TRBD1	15	TGTGCCAGCAGCTTAGTAGGGACAGGGGCAAGTGAGCAGTACTTC	CASSLVGTGASEQYF
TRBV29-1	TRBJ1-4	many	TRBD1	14	TGCAGCGTTGAAGAGGGGACAGGCGGTGAAAAACTGTTTTTT	CSVEEGTGGEKLFF
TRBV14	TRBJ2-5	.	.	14	TGTGCCAGCAGCCAAGAAAGCAGGTTGGAGACCCAGTACTTC	CASSQESRLETQYF
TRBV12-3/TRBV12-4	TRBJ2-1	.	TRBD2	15	TGTGCCAGCAACCCTTGGGGCGGGAGGGAGAGTGAGCAGTTCTTC	CASNPWGGRESEQFF
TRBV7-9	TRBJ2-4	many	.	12	TGTGCCAGCAGCCGAACCCAGTCGGCTAGCGACTTC	CASSRTQSASDF
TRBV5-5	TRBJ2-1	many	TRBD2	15	TGTGCCAGCGACGTACTAGCGCGTGAGGGGAATGAGCAGTTCTTC	CASDVLAREGNEQFF
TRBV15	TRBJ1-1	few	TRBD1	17	TGTGCCACCAGCAGTATTCCACCCGGGACAGGGGGCCCGGAAGCTTTCTTT	CATSSIPPGTGGPEAFF